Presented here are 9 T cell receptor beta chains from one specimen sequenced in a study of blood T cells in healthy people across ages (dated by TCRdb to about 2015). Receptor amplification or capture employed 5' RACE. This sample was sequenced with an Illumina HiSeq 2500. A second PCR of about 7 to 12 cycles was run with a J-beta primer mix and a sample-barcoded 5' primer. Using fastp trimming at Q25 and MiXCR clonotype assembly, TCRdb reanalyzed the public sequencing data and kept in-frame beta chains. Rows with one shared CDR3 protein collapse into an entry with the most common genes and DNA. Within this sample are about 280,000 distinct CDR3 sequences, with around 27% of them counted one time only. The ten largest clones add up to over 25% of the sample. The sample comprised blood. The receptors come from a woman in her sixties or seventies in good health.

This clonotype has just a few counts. The CDR3 sequence: CAPEEGSGETQYF. The CDR3 DNA follows: TGTGCCCCCGAAGAGGGGAGTGGAGAGACCCAGTACTTC. This chain links TRBV15 with TRBJ2-5; TRBD1 or TRBD2 may be the D gene (5 bases each). Per germline, CDR1 LNHNV and CDR2 YYDKDF (reference sequence). Trimming left V 11 bases short and J 4 bases short, with 17 bases between. The CDR3 totals 13 residues.

CDR3 loop: CSVEARGRAKNIQYF. CDR3 DNA sequence: TGCAGCGTTGAGGCCAGGGGTAGAGCCAAAAACATTCAGTACTTC. The V and J genes are TRBV29-1 and TRBJ2-4; D may be TRBD1 (6 bases). The germline V gene has CDR1 SQVTM and CDR2 ANQGSEA. This CDR3 spans 15 amino acids. V lost 3 bases and J lost 0, with 12 bases in between.

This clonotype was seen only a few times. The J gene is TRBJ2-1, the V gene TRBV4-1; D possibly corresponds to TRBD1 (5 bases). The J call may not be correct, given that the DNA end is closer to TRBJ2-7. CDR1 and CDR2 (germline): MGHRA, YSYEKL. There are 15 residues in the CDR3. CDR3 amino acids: CASSQEAQEIYEQYF. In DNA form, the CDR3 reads TGCGCCAGCAGCCAAGAGGCACAGGAGATTTACGAGCAGTACTTC.

In nucleotides, the CDR3 is TGCGCCAGCTGCGCGACCGGGGAGCTGTTTTTT. Encoded protein: CASCATGELFF. The chain has TRBV5-1 and TRBJ2-2; D remains ambiguous. This CDR3 is built from 11 residues. Germline loops: CDR1 SGHRS, CDR2 YFSETQ. V lost 7 bases to trimming and J lost 5 bases, with 6 bases between them.

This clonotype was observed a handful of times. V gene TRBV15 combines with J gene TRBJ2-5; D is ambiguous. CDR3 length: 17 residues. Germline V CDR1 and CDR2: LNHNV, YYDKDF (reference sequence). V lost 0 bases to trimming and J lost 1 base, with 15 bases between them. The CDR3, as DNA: TGTGCCACCAGCAGAGACCACCGGGCAGTGATCCAAGAGACCCAGTACTTC. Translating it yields CATSRDHRAVIQETQYF.

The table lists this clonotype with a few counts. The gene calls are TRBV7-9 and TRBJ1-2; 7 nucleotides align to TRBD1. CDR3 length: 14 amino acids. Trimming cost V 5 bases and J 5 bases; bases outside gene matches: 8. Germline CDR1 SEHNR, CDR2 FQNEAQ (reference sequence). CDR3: CASSREGQTYGYTF. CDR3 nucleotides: TGTGCCAGCAGCCGTGAGGGACAGACGTATGGCTACACCTTC. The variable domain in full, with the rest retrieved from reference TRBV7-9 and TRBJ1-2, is DTGVSQNPRHKITKRGQNVTFRCDPISEHNRLYWYRQTLGQGPEFLTYFQNEAQLEKSRLLSDRFSAERPKGSFSTLEIQRTEQGDSAMYLCASSREGQTYGYTFGSGTRLTVV.

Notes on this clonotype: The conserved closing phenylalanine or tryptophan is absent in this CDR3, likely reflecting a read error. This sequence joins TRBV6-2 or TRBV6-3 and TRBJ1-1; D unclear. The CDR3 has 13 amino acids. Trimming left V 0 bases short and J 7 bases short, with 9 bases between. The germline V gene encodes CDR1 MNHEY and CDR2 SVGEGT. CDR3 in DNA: TGTGCCAGCAGTTACTCTACAGACCTTGAAGCTTTCTCT. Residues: CASSYSTDLEAFS.

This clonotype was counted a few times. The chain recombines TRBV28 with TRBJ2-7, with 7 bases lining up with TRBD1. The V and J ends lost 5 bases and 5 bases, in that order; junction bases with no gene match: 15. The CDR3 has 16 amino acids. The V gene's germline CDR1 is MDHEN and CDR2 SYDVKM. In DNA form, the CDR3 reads TGTGCCAGCAGTGATACAGGGGCGCCTGATATGGACGAGCAGTACTTC. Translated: CASSDTGAPDMDEQYF.

This CDR3 reads CASSQFGGAGGYEQYF. CDR3 nucleotides: TGCGCCAGCAGCCAATTCGGGGGAGCGGGAGGATACGAGCAGTACTTC. V is TRBV5-1 and J is TRBJ2-7, with 9 bases identical to TRBD2. This CDR3 is built from 16 residues. V lost 4 bases to trimming and J lost 4 bases; unmatched junction nucleotides: 12. Germline CDR1 and CDR2: SGHRS and YFSETQ. Together with reference TRBV5-1 and TRBJ2-7, the CDR3 gives the full variable domain: KAGVTQTPRYLIKTRGQQVTLSCSPISGHRSVSWYQQTPGQGLQFLFEYFSETQRNKGNFPGRFSGRQFSNSRSEMNVSTLELGDSALYLCASSQFGGAGGYEQYFGPGTRLTVT.